The rows below give T cell receptor beta chains drawn from one sample of a study of control samples from healthy donors and cancer patients. The assay was immunoSEQ multiplex PCR, and TCRdb's table has in-frame clones only and misses some. This table has 120,000 to 150,000 clones, roughly 90% appearing once. The sample was blood. Receptor source: a man aged 25 to 40 in good health. CDR3s include the opening cysteine and the closing phenylalanine or tryptophan. Fields, in order: CDR3 length, clone size, V gene, J gene, D gene, CDR3 DNA, CDR3 protein. D genes are given only for firm matches. Size values are once, few and many counts, or a class for expanded clones, and some rows have none.

CDR3 length: 16
clone size: once
V gene: TRBV21-1
J gene: TRBJ2-7
D gene: NA
CDR3 DNA: TGTGCCAGCAGCTTGCGGGACGACTCTTCCCGCTACGAGCAGTACTTC
CDR3 protein: CASSLRDDSSRYEQYF

CDR3 length: 16
clone size: NA
V gene: TRBV19
J gene: TRBJ1-1
D gene: NA
CDR3 DNA: TGTGCCAGTAGTATCCTTGGACAGAGACTGAACACTGAAGCTTTCTTT
CDR3 protein: CASSILGQRLNTEAFF

CDR3 length: 14
clone size: NA
V gene: TRBV9
J gene: TRBJ2-3
D gene: NA
CDR3 DNA: TGTGCCAGCAGCGTAGTGTGGAGCACAGATACGCAGTATTTT
CDR3 protein: CASSVVWSTDTQYF

CDR3 length: 18
clone size: NA
V gene: TRBV6-2/TRBV6-3
J gene: TRBJ2-1
D gene: TRBD2
CDR3 DNA: TGTGCCAGCAGCTGGACTAGCGGGGCCATGAGCTCCTACAATGAGCAGTTCTTC
CDR3 protein: CASSWTSGAMSSYNEQFF

CDR3 length: 19
clone size: few
V gene: TRBV5-1
J gene: TRBJ2-5
D gene: TRBD2
CDR3 DNA: TGCGCCAGCAGCTTGAAAGCCCCGTCAGCGGGGGGTAACCAAGAGACCCAGTACTTC
CDR3 protein: CASSLKAPSAGGNQETQYF

CDR3 length: 16
clone size: NA
V gene: TRBV11-2
J gene: TRBJ1-3
D gene: NA
CDR3 DNA: TGTGCCAGCAGCTTAGATCACAGAGCCTCTGGAAACACCATATATTTT
CDR3 protein: CASSLDHRASGNTIYF

CDR3 length: 13
clone size: NA
V gene: TRBV7-2
J gene: TRBJ2-7
D gene: TRBD1
CDR3 DNA: TGTGCCAGCAGCAAGACAGGGTCCCGGGAGCAGTACTTC
CDR3 protein: CASSKTGSREQYF

CDR3 length: 14
clone size: NA
V gene: TRBV7-2
J gene: TRBJ2-3
D gene: NA
CDR3 DNA: TGTGCCAGCAGCCTAAGTGGGGGCACAGATACGCAGTATTTT
CDR3 protein: CASSLSGGTDTQYF

CDR3 length: 17
clone size: NA
V gene: TRBV4-1
J gene: TRBJ1-4
D gene: NA
CDR3 DNA: TGCGCCAGCAGCCAAAGACCGTCCTTTGGAACTAATGAAAAACTGTTTTTT
CDR3 protein: CASSQRPSFGTNEKLFF

CDR3 length: 14
clone size: NA
V gene: TRBV9
J gene: TRBJ2-7
D gene: NA
CDR3 DNA: TGTGCCAGCAGCGTAGCGACAGGAAATTACGAGCAGTACTTC
CDR3 protein: CASSVATGNYEQYF

CDR3 length: 15
clone size: NA
V gene: TRBV7-9
J gene: TRBJ2-5
D gene: NA
CDR3 DNA: TGTGCCAGCAGCTTAGGCCGGACAGTACAAGAGACCCAGTACTTC
CDR3 protein: CASSLGRTVQETQYF

CDR3 length: 15
clone size: NA
V gene: TRBV5-4
J gene: TRBJ2-3
D gene: TRBD2
CDR3 DNA: TGTGCCAGCAGTCTTCAGCGGGGTAGCACAGATACGCAGTATTTT
CDR3 protein: CASSLQRGSTDTQYF

CDR3 length: 13
clone size: NA
V gene: TRBV11-2
J gene: TRBJ1-1
D gene: NA
CDR3 DNA: TGTGCCAGCAGTACTGAAGGGGACACTGAAGCTTTCTTT
CDR3 protein: CASSTEGDTEAFF

CDR3 length: 14
clone size: NA
V gene: TRBV18
J gene: TRBJ2-1
D gene: NA
CDR3 DNA: TGTGCCAGCTCGCCCCGGGACACTAACAATGAGCAGTTCTTC
CDR3 protein: CASSPRDTNNEQFF

CDR3 length: 17
clone size: NA
V gene: TRBV9
J gene: TRBJ2-7
D gene: NA
CDR3 DNA: TGTGCCAGCAGCGTAAAATCCGAGGGACCCGGACCCTACGAGCAGTACTTC
CDR3 protein: CASSVKSEGPGPYEQYF

CDR3 length: 15
clone size: few
V gene: TRBV3-1/TRBV3-2
J gene: TRBJ2-1
D gene: NA
CDR3 DNA: TGTGCCAGCAGCCAAGGCCGGACTGGGGGAGGTGAGCAGTTCTTC
CDR3 protein: CASSQGRTGGGEQFF

CDR3 length: 17
clone size: NA
V gene: TRBV7-2
J gene: TRBJ2-3
D gene: TRBD1
CDR3 DNA: TGTGCCAGCAGCTTAGGGTGGAACAGGGGAGTTGTAGATACGCAGTATTTT
CDR3 protein: CASSLGWNRGVVDTQYF

CDR3 length: 15
clone size: NA
V gene: TRBV19
J gene: TRBJ2-4
D gene: NA
CDR3 DNA: TGTGCCAGTAGTCCCGGGACACCAGCCAAAAACATTCAGTACTTC
CDR3 protein: CASSPGTPAKNIQYF

CDR3 length: 14
clone size: once
V gene: TRBV5-6
J gene: TRBJ2-5
D gene: NA
CDR3 DNA: TGTGCCAGCAGCTTGAGGCGGGGCCAAGAGACCCAGTACTTC
CDR3 protein: CASSLRRGQETQYF

CDR3 length: 13
clone size: NA
V gene: TRBV5-4
J gene: TRBJ1-1
D gene: TRBD1
CDR3 DNA: TGTGCCAGCAGCTTGTCCGGACAGGGGGCGCCTTTCTTT
CDR3 protein: CASSLSGQGAPFF

CDR3 length: 14
clone size: NA
V gene: TRBV20-1
J gene: TRBJ2-5
D gene: TRBD2
CDR3 DNA: TGCAGTGCTAGTCACGGACTAGCGAGGGAGACCCAGTACTTC
CDR3 protein: CSASHGLARETQYF

CDR3 length: 12
clone size: NA
V gene: TRBV6-5
J gene: TRBJ2-7
D gene: NA
CDR3 DNA: TGTGCCGTCCCAGGGGGGTACTACGAGCAGTACTTC
CDR3 protein: CAVPGGYYEQYF

CDR3 length: 18
clone size: NA
V gene: TRBV11-2
J gene: TRBJ2-3
D gene: NA
CDR3 DNA: TGTGCCAGCAGCTTAGACCTACGGACGTGGAGGGGCGCAGATACGCAGTATTTT
CDR3 protein: CASSLDLRTWRGADTQYF

CDR3 length: 12
clone size: NA
V gene: TRBV6-2/TRBV6-3
J gene: TRBJ2-7
D gene: TRBD1
CDR3 DNA: TGTGCCAGCAGTCAGACAGGGGGCGAGCAGTACTTC
CDR3 protein: CASSQTGGEQYF

CDR3 length: 13
clone size: NA
V gene: TRBV6-2/TRBV6-3
J gene: TRBJ1-1
D gene: NA
CDR3 DNA: TGTGCCAGCAGTACCGGGACAAGAAACGAAGCTTTCTTT
CDR3 protein: CASSTGTRNEAFF

CDR3 length: 16
clone size: NA
V gene: TRBV4-3
J gene: TRBJ2-3
D gene: TRBD2
CDR3 DNA: TGCGCCAGCAGCCAAGTTACGGGAGGGCCTACAGATACGCAGTATTTT
CDR3 protein: CASSQVTGGPTDTQYF

CDR3 length: 14
clone size: NA
V gene: TRBV10-3
J gene: TRBJ2-1
D gene: TRBD2
CDR3 DNA: TGTGCCATCAGTCCTAGCGGGAGGTTCAATGAGCAGTTCTTC
CDR3 protein: CAISPSGRFNEQFF

CDR3 length: 14
clone size: NA
V gene: TRBV11-3
J gene: TRBJ2-3
D gene: TRBD2
CDR3 DNA: TGTGCCAGCAGCTTAGGACTAGCGGGGGGGGTAGCGTATTTT
CDR3 protein: CASSLGLAGGVAYF

CDR3 length: 13
clone size: NA
V gene: TRBV19
J gene: TRBJ2-7
D gene: NA
CDR3 DNA: TGTGCCAGTAGTGCTGGCAGGATCTACGAGCAGTACTTC
CDR3 protein: CASSAGRIYEQYF

CDR3 length: 15
clone size: NA
V gene: TRBV25-1
J gene: TRBJ2-1
D gene: TRBD2
CDR3 DNA: TGTGCCAGCAGTTCTGGGACTAGCAGTAGGAATGAGCAGTTCTTC
CDR3 protein: CASSSGTSSRNEQFF

CDR3 length: 17
clone size: NA
V gene: TRBV7-9
J gene: TRBJ2-1
D gene: TRBD1
CDR3 DNA: TGTGCCAGCAGCTCTACTAGGGACAGGGGTCCCTACAATGAGCAGTTCTTC
CDR3 protein: CASSSTRDRGPYNEQFF

CDR3 length: 14
clone size: NA
V gene: TRBV5-1
J gene: TRBJ2-5
D gene: TRBD1
CDR3 DNA: TGCGCCAGCGGCCCGGGACAGGGTCTCGAGACCCAGTACTTC
CDR3 protein: CASGPGQGLETQYF

CDR3 length: 15
clone size: NA
V gene: TRBV9
J gene: TRBJ2-3
D gene: NA
CDR3 DNA: TGTGCCAGCAGCGCCAGAGGCGGGAGCACAGATACGCAGTATTTT
CDR3 protein: CASSARGGSTDTQYF

CDR3 length: 14
clone size: NA
V gene: TRBV25-1
J gene: TRBJ2-7
D gene: TRBD1
CDR3 DNA: TGTGCCAGCAGTACATACAGGGGGTCGGACGAGCAGTACTTC
CDR3 protein: CASSTYRGSDEQYF

CDR3 length: 15
clone size: NA
V gene: TRBV6-2/TRBV6-3
J gene: TRBJ2-2
D gene: TRBD2
CDR3 DNA: TGTGCCAGCAGTCGCTACTCGGGAGGCACCGGGGAGCTGTTTTTT
CDR3 protein: CASSRYSGGTGELFF

CDR3 length: 14
clone size: once
V gene: TRBV5-6
J gene: TRBJ1-2
D gene: TRBD1
CDR3 DNA: TGTGCCAGCAGCTCGACAGGGGGTAACTATGGCTACACCTTC
CDR3 protein: CASSSTGGNYGYTF

CDR3 length: 16
clone size: NA
V gene: TRBV7-2
J gene: TRBJ2-5
D gene: NA
CDR3 DNA: TGTGCCAGCAGCTTAGCCAGCGGGTACCAACAAGAGACCCAGTACTTC
CDR3 protein: CASSLASGYQQETQYF

CDR3 length: 18
clone size: NA
V gene: TRBV10-1
J gene: TRBJ1-1
D gene: NA
CDR3 DNA: TGCGCCAGCATTCCAACGGGACACCCCTGCCTGGGGAACACTGAAGCTTTCTTT
CDR3 protein: CASIPTGHPCLGNTEAFF

CDR3 length: 15
clone size: NA
V gene: TRBV19
J gene: TRBJ2-7
D gene: TRBD1
CDR3 DNA: TGTGCCACCTCGCCCGAACAGGGGGTATTTTACGAGCAGTACTTC
CDR3 protein: CATSPEQGVFYEQYF

CDR3 length: 17
clone size: NA
V gene: TRBV5-1
J gene: TRBJ2-1
D gene: TRBD1
CDR3 DNA: TGCGCCAGCAGCTTGGAAGGGGGCAGGGAGTCCTACAATGAGCAGTTCTTC
CDR3 protein: CASSLEGGRESYNEQFF

CDR3 length: 15
clone size: NA
V gene: TRBV4-1
J gene: TRBJ1-5
D gene: TRBD1
CDR3 DNA: TGCGCCAGCAGCCAGCCGGGACAGGGCAATCAGCCCCAGCATTTT
CDR3 protein: CASSQPGQGNQPQHF

CDR3 length: 13
clone size: NA
V gene: TRBV11-3
J gene: TRBJ1-1
D gene: NA
CDR3 DNA: TGTGCCAGCAGTATACTTGGGGGCACTGAAGCTTTCTTT
CDR3 protein: CASSILGGTEAFF